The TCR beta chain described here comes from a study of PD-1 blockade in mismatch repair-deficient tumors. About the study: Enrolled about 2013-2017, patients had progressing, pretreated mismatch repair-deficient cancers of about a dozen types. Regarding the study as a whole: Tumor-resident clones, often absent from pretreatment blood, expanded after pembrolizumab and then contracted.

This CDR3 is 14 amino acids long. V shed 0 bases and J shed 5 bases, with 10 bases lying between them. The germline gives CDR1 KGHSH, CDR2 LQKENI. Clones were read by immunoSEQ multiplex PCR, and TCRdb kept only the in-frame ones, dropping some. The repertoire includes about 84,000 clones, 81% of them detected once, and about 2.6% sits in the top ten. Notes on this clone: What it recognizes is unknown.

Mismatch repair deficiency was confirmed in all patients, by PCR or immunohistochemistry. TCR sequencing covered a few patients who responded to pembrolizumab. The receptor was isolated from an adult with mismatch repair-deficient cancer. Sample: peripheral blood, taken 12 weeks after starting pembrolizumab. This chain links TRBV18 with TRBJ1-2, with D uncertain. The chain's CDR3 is CASSPPSSSYGYTF. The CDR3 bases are TGTGCCAGCTCACCACCGTCCAGTTCATATGGCTACACCTTC.